The 25 T cell receptor beta chains below were found in one sample sequenced in a study of T cell responses to AZD1222 COVID-19 vaccine. Assay used: immunoSEQ multiplex PCR; TCRdb lists only in-frame clones, some missing. The top ten clones hold 13% to 15% of a sample with more than 90,000 clones, 65% to 85% of them seen once. Sequencing was performed on peripheral blood, taken 28 days after the second AZD1222 dose. These receptors all stem from an adult who received the AZD1222 COVID-19 vaccine.

The sample holds one count of this clone. The rearrangement links TRBV5-1 to TRBJ2-7; TRBD2 might be the D (6 bases). The CDR3 length is 14 residues. V lost 0 bases to trimming and J lost 2 bases, with 9 bases between them. CDR1 and CDR2 from the germline V gene are SGHRS and YFSETQ. The CDR3 DNA reads as TGCGCCAGCAGCTTGGGACTAGGACCCTACGAGCAGTACTTC. As protein: CASSLGLGPYEQYF. Supplemented by reference TRBV5-1 and TRBJ2-7, the full variable domain reads KAGVTQTPRYLIKTRGQQVTLSCSPISGHRSVSWYQQTPGQGLQFLFEYFSETQRNKGNFPGRFSGRQFSNSRSEMNVSTLELGDSALYLCASSLGLGPYEQYFGPGTRLTVT.

The chain carries TRBV9 and TRBJ2-2, with unresolved D. The germline CDR1 and CDR2 sequences are SGDLS and YYNGEE. Trimming took 0 bases from V and 5 from J, leaving 17 bases between them. CDR3 size: 17 residues. CDR3 protein: CASSVESGIARTGELFF. The CDR3 DNA reads as TGTGCCAGCAGCGTAGAAAGTGGGATCGCTAGAACCGGGGAGCTGTTTTTT. The entire variable domain, with the rest obtained from reference TRBV9 and TRBJ2-2, is as follows: DSGVTQTPKHLITATGQRVTLRCSPRSGDLSVYWYQQSLDQGLQFLIQYYNGEERAKGNILERFSAQQFPDLHSELNLSSLELGDSALYFCASSVESGIARTGELFFGEGSRLTVL.

This clone was counted a few times. The V gene is TRBV28, the J gene TRBJ2-2; the match to TRBD2 covers 8 bases. The germline CDR1 and CDR2 sequences are MDHEN and SYDVKM. The CDR3 is made up of 16 amino acids. V lost 5 bases, J lost 5 bases, and 10 bases stayed unmatched. The chain's CDR3 is CASSAKRELRTGELFF. The DNA for the CDR3 is TGTGCCAGCAGTGCCAAGCGGGAGTTGAGGACCGGGGAGCTGTTTTTT.

The V gene is TRBV13, the J gene TRBJ2-7; 13 positions agree with TRBD2. V lost 4 bases to trimming and J lost 6 bases; unmatched junction nucleotides: 9. CDR3 length equals 16 residues. Germline V lookup: CDR1 PRHDT, CDR2 FYEKMQ (reference sequence). The CDR3: CASSYTFGTSGTEQYF. In DNA form, the CDR3 reads TGTGCCAGCAGCTACACTTTTGGGACTAGCGGGACCGAGCAGTACTTC.

V and J are TRBV3-1 (or the pseudogene TRBV3-2) and TRBJ2-5, with 7 positions matching TRBD1. CDR1 is LGHDT and CDR2 is YNNKEL in the germline V gene (reference sequence). V gave up 3 bases and J gave up 5 bases; unmatched junction bases: 6. The CDR3 sequence is 14 residues long. CDR3 sequence reads: CASSHQGVWETQYF. The CDR3 bases are TGTGCCAGCAGCCATCAGGGGGTGTGGGAGACCCAGTACTTC.

This clone has just one count. The chain joins TRBV4-1 to TRBJ2-3; TRBD2 matches 7 bases. Unmatched junction bases numbered 13, after V lost 0 bases and J lost 4 bases. CDR3 length equals 18 residues. Germline V lookup: CDR1 MGHRA, CDR2 YSYEKL. CDR3 sequence: CASSQDYLRAGVADTQYF. CDR3 DNA sequence: TGCGCCAGCAGCCAAGATTATCTGAGGGCGGGAGTCGCAGATACGCAGTATTTT.

The rearrangement joins TRBV7-3 to TRBJ2-3, with 8 bases fitting TRBD1. The V and J ends lost 4 bases and 7 bases, in that order; junction bases with no gene match: 4. CDR3 size: 13 residues. Germline V lookup: CDR1 SGHTA, CDR2 FQGTGA. CDR3 nucleotide sequence: TGTGCCAGCAGCTCAGGGGGCCGCCATACGCAGTATTTT. As protein: CASSSGGRHTQYF.

The chain is built from TRBV5-6 and TRBJ1-2; 8 bases line up with TRBD1. CDR1 and CDR2 from the germline V gene are SGHDT and YYEEEE. The CDR3 loop spans 15 amino acids. V was pared by 1 base and J by 7 bases, with 9 bases of the junction left unmatched. CDR3 DNA: TGTGCCAGCAGCTTGCGGACAGGGCTATCGGGTGGCTACACCTTC. As protein: CASSLRTGLSGGYTF. Based on the CDR3 plus reference TRBV5-6 and TRBJ1-2, the full variable domain is DAGVTQSPTHLIKTRGQQVTLRCSPKSGHDTVSWYQQALGQGPQFIFQYYEEEERQRGNFPDRFSGHQFPNYSSELNVNALLLGDSALYLCASSLRTGLSGGYTFGSGTRLTVV.

This chain joins TRBV25-1 and TRBJ2-7; D not certain. Between the trimmed V and J ends, which lost 1 base and 3 bases, there was a span of 7 bases. The CDR3 runs to 13 residues. Germline V gene sequence: CDR1 MGHDK, CDR2 SYGVNS. The CDR3 is CASSESNVYEQYF. CDR3 bases: TGTGCCAGCAGTGAATCGAACGTCTACGAGCAGTACTTC.

The gene calls are TRBV7-2 and TRBJ2-7; no reliable D call. This CDR3 is built from 14 residues. Germline V gene sequence: CDR1 SGHTA, CDR2 FQGNSA. The V and J ends lost 1 base and 4 bases respectively, with 11 bases between them. CDR3 nucleotides: TGTGCCAGCAGCTTAGGATTATACGGGTACGAGCAGTACTTC. Translating it yields CASSLGLYGYEQYF.

This clone was observed once. This rearrangement joins TRBV3-1 (or the pseudogene TRBV3-2) to TRBJ2-1, with 10 bases lining up with TRBD2. Germline V lookup: CDR1 LGHDT, CDR2 YNNKEL (reference sequence). The CDR3 contains 17 residues. Unmatched junction bases numbered 14, after V lost 5 bases and J lost 7 bases. The CDR3 loop is CASSKHSGTSDINEQFF. CDR3 DNA sequence: TGTGCCAGCAGCAAACATTCCGGGACTAGCGACATTAATGAGCAGTTCTTC.

This clone was seen a single time. J is TRBJ2-3 and V is TRBV2, with a tentative D call TRBD2 (6 bases). Germline-derived CDR1 and CDR2 are SNHLY and FYNNEI. The V end was cut by 7 bases, the J end by 8 bases, with 19 bases between. The CDR3 runs 14 residues. CDR3 region: CASMAGLTGGTQYF. The CDR3 nucleotides are TGTGCCAGCATGGCGGGACTCACCGGGGGTACGCAGTATTTT.

The V and J genes are TRBV2 and TRBJ1-4, with D unclear. Germline V gives CDR1 SNHLY, CDR2 FYNNEI. V lost 5 bases to trimming and J lost 2 bases, with 9 bases between them. CDR3 length equals 14 residues. This CDR3 is CASSLIATNEKLFF. The CDR3 DNA reads TGTGCCAGCAGTCTGATAGCGACTAATGAAAAACTGTTTTTT.

V is TRBV7-2 and J is TRBJ2-6; a weak D match, TRBD2 (5 bases). The CDR3 has 18 residues. The germline V gene has CDR1 SGHTA and CDR2 FQGNSA. V was shortened by 1 base and J by 1 base, with 14 bases between the two germline ends. CDR3 region: CASSLERFFLSGANVLTF. Here the CDR3 DNA reads TGTGCCAGCAGCTTAGAGCGGTTTTTTTTATCTGGGGCCAACGTCCTGACTTTC.

The chain has TRBV10-3 and TRBJ1-1; D possibly corresponds to TRBD1 (5 bases). CDR1 is ENHRY, CDR2 SYGVKD, per germline. This CDR3 has 14 residues. Trimming pared 8 bases from V and 3 bases from J, leaving 16 bases between. The CDR3 DNA reads as TGTGCCATCGGCAGCAGGGTGTGGGACACTGAAGCTTTCTTT. Protein: CAIGSRVWDTEAFF.

This clone was seen a single time. V is TRBV10-1 and J is TRBJ1-6; 8 nucleotides agree with TRBD1. J was trimmed by 11 bases and V by 8 bases; bases with no gene match: 11. Germline CDR1 WNHNN, CDR2 SYGVQD (reference sequence). CDR3 length: 14 residues. The CDR3 region is CASGQGVDRPPLHF. DNA for the CDR3: TGCGCCAGCGGACAGGGTGTCGATCGACCACCCCTCCACTTT.

The chain links TRBV7-9 to TRBJ2-1; TRBD2 matches at 12 bases. This CDR3 contains 13 residues. From germline, CDR1 is SEHNR and CDR2 FQNEAQ (reference sequence). The V and J ends lost 4 bases and 12 bases, in that order; junction bases with no gene match: 4. CDR3 sequence: CASSSGTSGLQFF. DNA of the CDR3: TGTGCCAGCAGCTCCGGGACTAGCGGGCTGCAGTTCTTC.

The CDR3 nucleotides read TGTGCCAGCTCACCGGGACAGGCAGTTTCACCCCTCCACTTT. It translates to CASSPGQAVSPLHF. The rearrangement uses TRBV18 and TRBJ1-6, with TRBD1 identical over 8 bases. The CDR3 is 14 amino acids. V was pared by 3 bases and J by 9 bases, with 4 bases of the junction left unmatched. CDR1 is KGHSH, CDR2 LQKENI, per germline.

The chain combines TRBV7-7 with TRBJ2-7; D tentatively reads TRBD1 or TRBD2 (5 bases each). Trimming took 5 bases from V and 3 from J, leaving 17 bases between them. Germline loops: CDR1 SSHAT, CDR2 FNYEAQ (reference sequence). The CDR3 contains 15 residues. The CDR3 DNA reads TGTGCCAGCAGCCTTGGGGGTTCTGGACTCTACGAGCAGTACTTC. Translation: CASSLGGSGLYEQYF.

This chain links TRBV11-3 with TRBJ2-7; unclear D gene. The CDR3 has 14 residues. Germline V gene lookup returns CDR1 SGHNT and CDR2 YENEEA. Between the trimmed V and J ends, which lost 5 bases and 2 bases, there was a span of 13 bases. The CDR3 sequence is CASSLQLTAYEQYF. CDR3 coding DNA: TGTGCCAGCAGCCTTCAACTCACAGCCTACGAGCAGTACTTC.

The chain combines TRBV19 with TRBJ2-7; no reliable D call. CDR1 LNHDA and CDR2 SQIVND come from the germline V gene (reference sequence). Trimming pared 2 bases from V and 6 bases from J, leaving 8 bases between. The CDR3 length is 12 residues. Here the CDR3 reads CASSITPTEQYF. The CDR3 region has the DNA TGTGCCAGTAGTATAACTCCGACCGAGCAGTACTTC.

The chain is built from TRBV5-8 and TRBJ1-5; D uncertain. Trimming left V 3 bases short and J 9 bases short, with 10 bases between. The germline V gene has CDR1 SGHTS and CDR2 YDEGEE. CDR3 length: 12 amino acids. The CDR3 sequence is CASSSGSSPQHF. The DNA for the CDR3 is TGTGCCAGCAGCTCGGGATCCTCGCCCCAGCATTTT.

This clone turned up a few times. This sequence joins TRBV12-3 or TRBV12-4 and TRBJ1-1, with D unresolved. CDR3 length equals 13 residues. Trimming took 5 bases from V and 5 from J, leaving 12 bases between them. The chain's CDR3 is CASSIHAGTEAFF. CDR3 sequence (DNA): TGTGCCAGCAGTATACACGCTGGTACTGAAGCTTTCTTT.

CDR3 region: CASSQGTGENNEQFF. The CDR3 DNA sequence: TGTGCCAGCAGCCAGGGGACAGGGGAGAACAATGAGCAGTTCTTC. The gene calls are TRBV16 and TRBJ2-1; 10 bases are a match to TRBD1. The germline V gene encodes CDR1 KGHSY and CDR2 FQNENV. The CDR3 length is 15 residues. Unmatched junction bases numbered 4, after V lost 3 bases and J lost 5 bases.

A note on this clone: No DNA is shown, since the ends of the CDR3 on it are uncertain; the CDR3 is the one TCRdb lists. The CDR3 region is CASSKVGGGSGNTIYF. The rearrangement uses TRBV21-1 and TRBJ1-3. TRBV21-1 corresponds to a pseudogene. The CDR3 region is 16 residues in length, termini included.